The 27 T cell receptor beta chains listed next were all sequenced from one sample in a study of human T cells and chemical hapten exposure. In TCRdb, the RACE reads were re-called with MiXCR into one record per CDR3 protein. Found here are 35,000 to 45,000 distinct CDR3 sequences, 8% to 9% of them singletons; the top ten hold 15%. Time point: patch test 2, 6 weeks after DPC sensitization. The treatment: therapeutic diphenylcyclopropenone sensitization with weekly scalp DPC. This sample comprised whole blood, obtained in connection with sensitization to the hapten diphenylcyclopropenone (DPC). Receptors originate from a woman aged 40 to 50 with alopecia areata. Some clones in this sample may be carry-over from other donors' samples.

This clonotype showed up just once. Since a much larger clone is just one base distant, this may be a read error. The chain employs TRBV12-3 or TRBV12-4 and TRBJ1-1, with D perhaps matching TRBD1 (5 bases). The CDR3 consists of 11 residues. The CDR3 nucleotides are TGTGCCACCCTGGGGGGTACTGAAGCTCTCTTT. Amino acid sequence: CATLGGTEALF.

The sample holds many counts of this clonotype. The chain couples TRBV4-2 to TRBJ2-7; weak D call: TRBD2 (5 bases). With 0 bases removed from V and 3 bases from J, the gap between germline ends came to 12 bases. The CDR3 totals 15 residues. The germline V gene encodes CDR1 LGHNA and CDR2 YNFKEQ. CDR3 sequence (DNA): TGTGCCAGCAGCCAAGAGGACGGAGGCGGCTACGAGCAGTACTTC. Residues: CASSQEDGGGYEQYF.

The table lists this clonotype with a few counts. J is TRBJ1-4 and V is TRBV20-1, with 8 bases identical to TRBD1. Germline lookup yields CDR1 DFQATT and CDR2 SNEGSKA (reference sequence). The CDR3 loop spans 13 amino acids. V was clipped by 3 bases and J by 10 bases; unmatched bases: 7. This CDR3 is CSASPDRVGKLFF. In DNA form, the CDR3 reads TGCAGTGCTAGCCCGGACAGGGTTGGAAAACTGTTTTTT.

Concerning this clonotype: A much larger clone differs from this one at a single base, so this may be a read error. The chain links TRBV20-1 to TRBJ2-3, with D tentatively TRBD2 (5 bases). The CDR3 has 18 residues. CDR1 and CDR2 (germline): DFQATT, SNEGSKA (reference sequence). The V and J ends lost 2 bases and 6 bases respectively, with 27 bases between them. This CDR3 is CSARISRVGTGYVDTQYF. The CDR3 DNA follows: TGCAGTGCTAGAATCTCGAGGGTGGGCACCGGTTATGTTGATACGCAGTATTTT.

This clonotype was detected ten times or more. This sequence joins TRBV6-1 and TRBJ1-2; tentatively, D is TRBD1 (6 bases). V lost 2 bases, J lost 7 bases, and 11 bases lay in between. The CDR3 runs to 13 residues. The V gene's germline CDR1 is MNHNS and CDR2 SASEGT. CDR3 coding DNA: TGTGCCAGCAGTGAATCCAGGGGCTTTGGCTACACCTTC. Its protein product is CASSESRGFGYTF.

This clonotype was counted ten times or more. The chain has TRBV7-8 and TRBJ1-1; D is uncertain. The CDR3 has 14 residues. Germline CDR1 reads SGHVS; CDR2 reads FQNEAQ. V shed 1 base and J shed 2 bases, with 8 bases lying between them. The CDR3 coding sequence is TGTGCCAGCAGCTTAGGCCTTCTTAACACTGAAGCTTTCTTT. Its protein is CASSLGLLNTEAFF.

This clonotype was counted at least ten times. The V gene is TRBV20-1, the J gene TRBJ2-3; TRBD2 agrees at 14 bases. V dropped 1 base and J dropped 4; count of bases not matched to a gene: 1. This CDR3 contains 15 residues. The V gene's germline CDR1 is DFQATT and CDR2 SNEGSKA (reference sequence). The chain's CDR3 is CSARGTSGGPDTQYF. The CDR3 DNA is TGCAGTGCTAGAGGGACTAGCGGGGGGCCAGATACGCAGTATTTT.

The table lists this clonotype with many counts. The DNA for the CDR3 is TGTGCCAGCAGCCGCGGCGGGGGGGCTTGGGCAGATACGCAGTATTTT. Amino acid sequence: CASSRGGGAWADTQYF. The gene calls are TRBV12-3 or TRBV12-4 and TRBJ2-3; TRBD2 matches at 9 bases. V dropped 6 bases and J dropped 4; count of bases not matched to a gene: 11. CDR3 length: 16 residues.

This clonotype has a count of ten or more. The rearrangement uses TRBV29-1 and TRBJ2-3; 10 bases map to TRBD2. This CDR3 comprises 19 residues. The germline CDR1 and CDR2 sequences are SQVTM and ANQGSEA. V shed 4 bases, J shed 0 bases, and the junction held 16 bases outside the gene matches. The CDR3 spells CSVATFSGGPSLSTDTQYF. The CDR3, as DNA: TGCAGCGTTGCTACTTTTAGCGGGGGGCCCTCCCTTAGCACAGATACGCAGTATTTT.

There are many counts of this clonotype. This chain links TRBV11-1 with TRBJ1-1; no clear D gene. The germline V gene has CDR1 SGHAT and CDR2 FQDESV (reference sequence). V was clipped by 2 bases and J by 1 base, with 8 bases between them. This CDR3 is built from 14 residues. CDR3 region: CASSLRSGNTEAFF. CDR3 DNA sequence: TGTGCCAGCAGCTTAAGGTCAGGGAACACTGAAGCTTTCTTT.

This clonotype was seen repeatedly, ten times or more. The chain links TRBV9 to TRBJ2-3, with D hard to call. The V gene lost 2 bases and the J gene lost 1 base, with 17 bases spanning the gap. CDR1 is SGDLS, CDR2 YYNGEE, per germline. CDR3 length: 17 amino acids. The CDR3 spells CASSVESSLAGTDTQYF. Here the CDR3 DNA reads TGTGCCAGCAGCGTCGAATCCAGTTTGGCAGGCACAGATACGCAGTATTTT.

In its sample, this clonotype ranks as hyperexpanded (1% or more). The genes are TRBV28 and TRBJ2-7; D is unresolved. The CDR3 is 16 residues long. The V end lost 5 bases, the J end lost 2 bases, and 19 bases lay between the germline ends. Germline V CDR1 and CDR2: MDHEN, SYDVKM. The CDR3 sequence: CASSPAWSWIPYEQYF. CDR3 in DNA: TGTGCCAGCAGTCCCGCCTGGTCTTGGATCCCCTACGAGCAGTACTTC. Looking up the rest from reference TRBV28 and TRBJ2-7 gives the full variable domain: DVKVTQSSRYLVKRTGEKVFLECVQDMDHENMFWYRQDPGLGLRLIYFSYDVKMKEKGDIPEGYSVSREKKERFSLILESASTNQTSMYLCASSPAWSWIPYEQYFGPGTRLTVT.

This clonotype was counted many times. Here the CDR3 reads CASSHHGGISYNEQFF. The CDR3 region has the DNA TGTGCCAGCAGCCACCACGGCGGCATCTCCTACAATGAGCAGTTCTTC. The chain uses TRBV4-2 and TRBJ2-1; D remains ambiguous. The CDR3 consists of 16 residues. V gave up 3 bases and J gave up 0 bases, with 12 bases separating them. Germline-derived CDR1 and CDR2 are LGHNA and YNFKEQ.

This clonotype was detected only a few times. The chain employs TRBV20-1 and TRBJ1-1; 7 bases map to TRBD1. The junction had 2 bases not matched to a gene; V was cut back by 4 bases and J by 6 bases. The CDR3 runs 11 residues. CDR1 and CDR2 from the germline V gene are DFQATT and SNEGSKA (reference sequence). The CDR3 DNA is TGCAGTGCTACGACAGGGTCTGAAGCTTTCTTT. Translated: CSATTGSEAFF.

This clonotype showed up just a few times. The chain carries TRBV2 and TRBJ1-2; D is unresolved. Germline V gives CDR1 SNHLY, CDR2 FYNNEI. This CDR3 is built from 14 residues. The V and J ends lost 6 bases and 0 bases respectively, with 11 bases between them. The CDR3 nucleotides are TGTGCCAGCAGCCGAAACGGACCTAACTATGGCTACACCTTC. Encoded protein: CASSRNGPNYGYTF. The full variable domain, with the rest looked up from reference TRBV2 and TRBJ1-2, is EPEVTQTPSHQVTQMGQEVILRCVPISNHLYFYWYRQILGQKVEFLVSFYNNEISEKSEIFDDQFSVERPDGSNFTLKIRSTKLEDSAMYFCASSRNGPNYGYTFGSGTRLTVV.

The chain combines TRBV5-1 with TRBJ1-6; TRBD1 is a possible D gene (5 bases). CDR1 and CDR2 from the germline V gene are SGHRS and YFSETQ. V gave up 0 bases and J gave up 8 bases, with 15 bases separating them. The CDR3 is made up of 16 amino acids. The CDR3 DNA reads TGCGCCAGCAGCTTGGAAGTGGTGGGGGTGGATTCACCCCTCCACTTT. This translates into CASSLEVVGVDSPLHF.

This clonotype occurred a few times. V gene TRBV7-6 combines with J gene TRBJ2-7, with TRBD2 as a possible D gene (5 bases). Germline CDR1 is SGHVS and CDR2 is FNYEAQ. The length of the CDR3 is 14 residues. Trimming took off 2 bases at V and 7 bases at J, with 15 bases between the two ends. Here the CDR3 DNA reads TGTGCCAGCAGCTTACCCAGCGGCGGCGGAGAGCAGTACTTC. Its protein product is CASSLPSGGGEQYF.

The table lists this clonotype with many counts. This chain uses TRBV7-9 with TRBJ2-1; D not certain. This CDR3 has 15 residues. The germline V gene has CDR1 SEHNR and CDR2 FQNEAQ (reference sequence). V lost 5 bases, J lost 0 bases, and 11 bases lay in between. CDR3 in DNA: TGTGCCAGCAGCCCTCAGACTGGCTCCTACAATGAGCAGTTCTTC. It specifies CASSPQTGSYNEQFF.

This clonotype has a count of ten or more. This CDR3 reads CSAAPQETQYF. The CDR3 DNA follows: TGCAGTGCCGCTCCCCAAGAGACCCAGTACTTC. V and J are TRBV20-1 and TRBJ2-5, with D unresolved. The CDR3 length is 11 residues. The germline V and J ends were trimmed by 6 bases and 1 base, with 6 bases remaining between them. The germline CDR1 and CDR2 sequences are DFQATT and SNEGSKA (reference sequence).

This clonotype was observed at least ten times. This chain links TRBV7-2 with TRBJ2-2, with a tentative D call TRBD1 (7 bases). Germline CDR1 reads SGHTA; CDR2 reads FQGNSA. The CDR3 totals 14 residues. The V end lost 5 bases, the J end lost 5 bases, and 12 bases lay between the germline ends. The CDR3 region has the DNA TGTGCCAGCAGCCCAGGGGGGAGGACCGGGGAGCTGTTTTTT. It encodes CASSPGGRTGELFF.

Ten or more counts support this clonotype. The chain links TRBV18 to TRBJ2-1; 8 bases map to TRBD2. The J segment lost 4 bases and the V segment lost 5 bases, leaving 10 bases of the junction unmatched. The CDR3 covers 16 residues. Germline-derived CDR1 and CDR2 are KGHSH and LQKENI. The CDR3 spells CASSASLAALYNEQFF. CDR3 nucleotide sequence: TGTGCCAGCTCAGCGTCACTAGCGGCCCTTTACAATGAGCAGTTCTTC. The full variable domain, completed using reference TRBV18 and TRBJ2-1, is NAGVMQNPRHLVRRRGQEARLRCSPMKGHSHVYWYRQLPEEGLKFMVYLQKENIIDESGMPKERFSAEFPKEGPSILRIQQVVRGDSAAYFCASSASLAALYNEQFFGPGTRLTVL.

Turning to this clonotype: One base away lies a much larger clone, so this may be a sequencing read error. The rearrangement uses TRBV2 and TRBJ2-3; D gene unclear. The CDR3 contains 14 residues. Germline V lookup: CDR1 SNHLY, CDR2 FYNNEI. V lost 7 bases to trimming and J lost 1 base, with 12 bases between them. The chain's CDR3 is CASTRIQRTDTQYF. The DNA of the CDR3 is TGTGCCAGCACTAGAATCCAACGCACAGATACGCAGTATTTT.

This clonotype was observed a handful of times. The rearrangement uses TRBV2 and TRBJ1-1; possible D gene TRBD1, 5 bases. The germline V gene encodes CDR1 SNHLY and CDR2 FYNNEI. The CDR3 spans 13 residues. Trimming removed 2 bases at V and 4 bases at J, with 8 bases between. The CDR3 sequence is CASSELRATEAFF. DNA for the CDR3: TGTGCCAGCAGTGAACTCAGGGCCACTGAAGCTTTCTTT.

This clonotype has more than one count but fewer than ten. V and J are TRBV11-2 and TRBJ2-7; D possibly uses TRBD1 or TRBD2 (5 bases each). The CDR3 has 16 residues. Germline CDR1 is SGHAT and CDR2 is FQNNGV. The germline V and J ends were trimmed by 2 bases and 3 bases, with 17 bases remaining between them. The CDR3 DNA reads as TGTGCCAGCAGCTTAATGGTCGGGGACCCGCGCTACGAGCAGTACTTC. Its translation: CASSLMVGDPRYEQYF.

This clonotype was seen at least ten times. This chain links TRBV2 with TRBJ2-1; D call uncertain. In germline, CDR1 is SNHLY, CDR2 FYNNEI. The V gene lost 4 bases and the J gene lost 6 bases, with 10 bases spanning the gap. The CDR3 has 13 amino acids. CDR3 DNA: TGTGCCAGCAGTGGCCCCCCCGGCAATGAGCAGTTCTTC. Amino acids: CASSGPPGNEQFF.

This clonotype has a count of ten or more. The J gene is TRBJ1-6, the V gene TRBV3-1, with unresolved D. This CDR3 spans 15 amino acids. V lost 4 bases and J 8 bases, leaving 15 bases between the germline ends. The V gene's germline CDR1 is LGHDT and CDR2 YNNKEL (reference sequence). The CDR3 DNA reads as TGTGCCAGCAGCCTCTCGGAGCTGACCGATTCACCCCTCCACTTT. Translated, it gives CASSLSELTDSPLHF.

This clonotype was detected many times. The rearrangement links TRBV5-1 to TRBJ1-1; 8 bases are shared with TRBD1. From germline, CDR1 is SGHRS and CDR2 YFSETQ. V was clipped by 4 bases and J by 1 base; unmatched bases: 9. The length of the CDR3 is 16 residues. CDR3 region: CASSNRDRPGNTEAFF. CDR3 DNA sequence: TGCGCCAGCAGCAACCGGGACAGGCCCGGGAACACTGAAGCTTTCTTT.